These 14 T cell receptor beta chains were sequenced from one sample in a study of naive and memory T cell subsets. General study points: Naive repertoires, especially CD8, held a few larger clonotypes, possibly memory cells re-expressing CD45RA.

These TCRs are of unknown antigen specificity. An equimolar mix of two oligonucleotides served as the beta constant-region primer for TRBC1 and TRBC2. Nested alpha and beta constant-region primers with the SP2 primer drove four PCR rounds on ligated cDNA. A single record per CDR3 protein comes from TCRdb applying MiXCR to the UMI-ligation and nested PCR reads. Of 140,000 to 150,000 distinct CDR3 sequences listed, 20% to 25% were seen once; the top ten hold around 0.11%. Sequencing was carried out using naive CD4+ T cells from blood. Receptors originate from a human donor in good health.

This clonotype has more than one count but fewer than ten. The chain recombines TRBV2 with TRBJ1-5; D ambiguous. The V end lost 9 bases, the J end lost 1 base, and 13 bases lay between the germline ends. The CDR3 consists of 14 residues. Germline V lookup: CDR1 SNHLY, CDR2 FYNNEI. This CDR3 is CASGSDGSNQPQHF. For the CDR3, the DNA is TGTGCCAGTGGTTCCGACGGGAGCAATCAGCCCCAGCATTTT. Complete variable domain (other parts from reference TRBV2 and TRBJ1-5): EPEVTQTPSHQVTQMGQEVILRCVPISNHLYFYWYRQILGQKVEFLVSFYNNEISEKSEIFDDQFSVERPDGSNFTLKIRSTKLEDSAMYFCASGSDGSNQPQHFGDGTRLSIL.

J is TRBJ2-1 and V is TRBV14; D might be TRBD2 (5 bases). The V end lost 2 bases, the J end lost 7 bases, and 15 bases lay between the germline ends. Germline V lookup: CDR1 SGHDN, CDR2 FVKESK. There are 15 residues in the CDR3. The CDR3 nucleotides are TGTGCCAGCAGCCAAATAGCTCTAGCTAAGAATGAGCAGTTCTTC. Amino acids: CASSQIALAKNEQFF.

This clonotype was detected ten times or more. V gene TRBV29-1 combines with J gene TRBJ2-2, with 11 bases identical to TRBD1. The junction had 3 bases not matched to a gene; V was cut back by 6 bases and J by 6 bases. The CDR3 runs 13 residues. CDR1 SQVTM and CDR2 ANQGSEA come from the germline V gene. Here the CDR3 reads CSVRTGGPGELFF. As DNA, the CDR3 is TGCAGCGTCAGGACAGGGGGCCCCGGGGAGCTGTTTTTT.

This chain connects TRBV6-2 or TRBV6-3 to TRBJ2-7; 8 positions match TRBD2. This CDR3 contains 15 residues. The V gene end was trimmed by 5 bases and the J gene end by 2 bases; junction bases not matched to a gene: 8. The germline CDR1 and CDR2 sequences are MNHEY and SVGEGT. The CDR3 region has the DNA TGTGCCAGCAGTCAGGGTAGCGGGAACACCTACGAGCAGTACTTC. Residues: CASSQGSGNTYEQYF.

This clonotype was recorded many times. V is TRBV3-1 and J is TRBJ1-1; D uncertain. The CDR3 consists of 14 residues. Trimming shortened V by 3 bases and J by 1 base, and 9 bases separated the two germline ends. The V gene's germline CDR1 is LGHDT and CDR2 YNNKEL (reference sequence). DNA for the CDR3: TGTGCCAGCAGCCACCCTGAGAAGAACACTGAAGCTTTCTTT. This translates into CASSHPEKNTEAFF.

This clonotype was counted a single time. V usage is TRBV5-1 and J usage is TRBJ2-1; 9 nucleotides match TRBD2. CDR3 length: 19 amino acids. V was clipped by 6 bases and J by 0 bases; unmatched bases: 16. CDR1 SGHRS and CDR2 YFSETQ come from the germline V gene. The CDR3 coding sequence is TGCGCCAGCAAAGGGCGGGGAGCGGGAGGCCTGAGCTCCTACAATGAGCAGTTCTTC. Translation: CASKGRGAGGLSSYNEQFF.

The chain has TRBV12-3 or TRBV12-4 and TRBJ2-3; TRBD2 matches 8 bases. Unmatched junction bases numbered 6, after V lost 6 bases and J lost 1 base. CDR3 length equals 15 residues. This chain's CDR3 is CASSRRAGGTDTQYF. As DNA, the CDR3 is TGTGCCAGCAGCCGCCGAGCGGGAGGCACAGATACGCAGTATTTT.

This clonotype was counted a few times. This rearrangement joins TRBV7-2 to TRBJ2-1; 13 bases line up with TRBD2. The length of the CDR3 is 16 residues. The junction had 4 bases not matched to a gene; V was cut back by 2 bases and J by 6 bases. The germline gives CDR1 SGHTA, CDR2 FQGNSA. CDR3 region: CASSLSGTSGTNEQFF. CDR3 bases: TGTGCCAGCAGCTTAAGTGGGACTAGCGGGACCAATGAGCAGTTCTTC.

V gene TRBV7-2 combines with J gene TRBJ2-3; D could derive from TRBD1 or TRBD2 (6 bases each). V lost 4 bases and J lost 2, with 16 bases in between. This CDR3 is built from 16 residues. CDR1 and CDR2 (germline): SGHTA, FQGNSA. The CDR3 sequence is CASSYIQGGLTDTQYF. CDR3 in DNA: TGTGCCAGCAGCTATATACAGGGAGGCCTCACAGATACGCAGTATTTT.

The genes are TRBV7-3 and TRBJ2-1; 9 bases agree with TRBD2. Germline lookup yields CDR1 SGHTA and CDR2 FQGTGA. This CDR3 spans 15 amino acids. V lost 7 bases, J lost 5 bases, and 9 bases stayed unmatched. The CDR3 DNA reads as TGTGCCAGCACGACGGGACTAGCAGGAAACAATGAGCAGTTCTTC. Protein sequence: CASTTGLAGNNEQFF.

This chain joins TRBV5-1 and TRBJ2-7; D tentatively reads TRBD1 or TRBD2 (6 bases each). Per germline, CDR1 SGHRS and CDR2 YFSETQ. This CDR3 has 14 amino acids. The V gene lost 0 bases and the J gene lost 5 bases, with 12 bases spanning the gap. CDR3 bases: TGCGCCAGCAGCTTGGGGGGGGCTGGAGACGAGCAGTACTTC. As protein: CASSLGGAGDEQYF.

The chain recombines TRBV20-1 with TRBJ2-2; 10 bases agree with TRBD2. Germline values: CDR1 DFQATT, CDR2 SNEGSKA (reference sequence). This CDR3 spans 18 amino acids. The junction had 10 bases not matched to a gene; V was cut back by 2 bases and J by 1 base. CDR3 in DNA: TGCAGTGCTAGACCCCTCGTGACTAGCGGGTTGAACACCGGGGAGCTGTTTTTT. This sequence encodes CSARPLVTSGLNTGELFF.

This clonotype occurred many times. CDR3 DNA sequence: TGCAGTGCTAGAGATCCCGACGCCCACAAGCAGTATTTT. This gives the protein CSARDPDAHKQYF. The chain has TRBV20-1 and TRBJ2-3, with D unclear. Per the germline V gene, CDR1 is DFQATT and CDR2 is SNEGSKA (reference sequence). Trimming shortened V by 0 bases and J by 11 bases, and 15 bases separated the two germline ends. The CDR3 is made up of 13 amino acids.

The table lists this clonotype with a few counts. The rearrangement joins TRBV29-1 to TRBJ2-1, with TRBD2 matching over 8 bases. This CDR3 is 14 amino acids long. The germline V gene has CDR1 SQVTM and CDR2 ANQGSEA. Germline trimming cut 6 bases from V and 2 bases from J; bases unmatched to any gene: 6. As DNA, the CDR3 is TGCAGCGTGCTTTCGGGGGGGACCTACAATGAGCAGTTCTTC. Translation: CSVLSGGTYNEQFF.